This T cell receptor beta chain was profiled in a study of CD8 T cells in ankylosing spondylitis. Findings and limits, study-wide: Certain motif variants had earlier appeared in reactive arthritis synovial fluid and blood. The authors reported significant enrichment of disease-linked clones in matched ankylosing spondylitis synovial fluid.

TCRdb redid the calling of the 5' RACE reads with MiXCR, one entry per CDR3 protein. The table has some 87,000 distinct CDR3 sequences, approximately 30% seen once. This clonotype was detected a few times. The antigen is unknown. The CDR3 extends over 13 amino acids. The germline CDR1 and CDR2 sequences are SEHNR and FQNEAQ (reference sequence). Trimming pared 2 bases from V and 6 bases from J, leaving 10 bases between. The receptor was derived from a male donor with ankylosing spondylitis or in good health (not recorded which). V gene TRBV7-9 combines with J gene TRBJ2-5, with a tentative D call TRBD1 (5 bases). Sequenced input: blood, either unsorted or a sorted T cell fraction (not recorded which). CDR3 residues: CASSLSGKQTQYF. The DNA of the CDR3 is TGTGCCAGCAGCTTATCAGGGAAACAGACCCAGTACTTC.